A selection of T cell receptor beta chains follows, all from one sample in a study of regulatory T cells in long-lasting Graves disease. TCRdb reprocessed the multiplex PCR reads with MiXCR, giving one entry per CDR3 protein. The sample carries about 330,000 distinct CDR3 sequences, 15% to 20% recorded once. The data also belong to a second study, concerning T cells in Graves' hyperthyroidism and ophthalmopathy.

The sequenced sample was peripheral blood mononuclear cells (PBMCs), obtained at new diagnosis, from a patient treated with antithyroid drugs. The origin of the receptors is a woman aged 18-29 years with Graves disease. Both conserved end residues are part of each CDR3. A D gene is named only where the DNA matches it firmly. Clone size is given for some rows only: seen once, a few or many times, or a class if the clone is expanded.

size | J | V | D | CDR3 | DNA
many | TRBJ2-3 | TRBV12-3/TRBV12-4 | TRBD1 | CASSEGTGSTDTQYF | TGTGCCAGCAGTGAAGGGACAGGTAGCACAGATACGCAGTATTTT
many | TRBJ2-5 | TRBV2 | TRBD2 | CASSVAGGSSQETQYF | TGTGCCAGCAGTGTCGCGGGAGGCTCCTCACAAGAGACCCAGTACTTC
many | TRBJ2-1 | TRBV2 | TRBD2 | CASSSLAGVLEEQFF | TGTGCCAGCAGCTCTCTAGCGGGGGTCTTAGAGGAGCAGTTCTTC
- | TRBJ2-7 | TRBV6-5 | - | CASSYPKGEASEQYF | TGTGCCAGCAGTTACCCTAAGGGGGAGGCCTCCGAGCAGTACTTC
- | TRBJ1-2 | TRBV9 | TRBD1 | CASSTAWGGQGYGYTF | TGTGCCAGCAGCACAGCTTGGGGGGGACAGGGCTATGGCTACACCTTC
many | TRBJ2-7 | TRBV24-1 | - | CATSDPSDSNYEQYF | TGTGCCACCAGTGACCCCTCGGACAGCAACTACGAGCAGTACTTC
many | TRBJ2-7 | TRBV28 | - | CASRDPGGEQYF | TGTGCCAGCCGGGACCCAGGCGGCGAGCAGTACTTC
many | TRBJ2-1 | TRBV18 | - | CASSRRGGNEQFF | TGTGCCAGCTCTCGGAGGGGAGGAAATGAGCAGTTCTTC
many | TRBJ2-3 | TRBV2 | TRBD2 | CASRKGLAALDTQYF | TGTGCCAGCAGAAAGGGTCTAGCGGCCCTGGATACGCAGTATTTT
- | TRBJ2-7 | TRBV27 | - | CASSPLLVGEQYF | TGTGCCAGCAGTCCCCTACTAGTCGGCGAGCAGTACTTC
few | TRBJ1-2 | TRBV5-1 | TRBD1 | CASRMTGGEYGYTF | TGCGCCAGCAGGATGACAGGGGGCGAGTATGGCTACACCTTC
many | TRBJ2-5 | TRBV27 | - | CASSWGEGETQYF | TGTGCCAGTTCGTGGGGAGAGGGCGAGACCCAGTACTTC
many | TRBJ1-1 | TRBV7-9 | - | CASSLAGGIEAFF | TGTGCCAGCAGCTTAGCGGGGGGGATTGAAGCTTTCTTT
many | TRBJ2-1 | TRBV20-1 | - | CSARGQSSYNEQFF | TGCAGTGCTAGGGGGCAGTCATCCTACAATGAGCAGTTCTTC
- | TRBJ2-4 | TRBV20-1 | - | CRMAGATKNIQYF | TGCCGGATGGCAGGAGCGACCAAAAACATTCAGTACTTC
few | TRBJ1-2 | TRBV12-3/TRBV12-4 | - | CASGLTDYGYTF | TGTGCCAGCGGTTTGACAGACTATGGCTACACCTTC
few | TRBJ2-4 | TRBV7-9 | - | CASSLGPGRNKNIQYF | TGTGCCAGCAGCTTAGGTCCCGGGAGAAACAAAAACATTCAGTACTTC
few | TRBJ2-2 | TRBV7-7 | - | CASSLTHVGGELFF | TGTGCTAGCAGCCTCACACACGTGGGCGGGGAGCTGTTTTTT
many | TRBJ2-2 | TRBV30 | - | CAWTPSGGLLNTGELFF | TGTGCCTGGACCCCTTCAGGGGGGCTTCTGAACACCGGGGAGCTGTTTTTT
many | TRBJ2-7 | TRBV20-1 | - | CSARDRQAAEQYF | TGCAGTGCTAGAGATAGACAGGCTGCGGAGCAGTACTTC
few | TRBJ1-6 | TRBV20-1 | TRBD1 | CSARTGTGESSPLHF | TGCAGTGCTAGGACCGGGACAGGGGAATCTTCACCCCTCCACTTT
many | TRBJ2-3 | TRBV5-1 | TRBD2 | CASSSTSGRSTDTQYF | TGCGCCAGCAGCTCAACTAGCGGGAGAAGCACAGATACGCAGTATTTT
- | TRBJ1-5 | TRBV19 | - | CASRLTAYSNQPQHF | TGTGCCAGCCGACTGACGGCCTATAGCAATCAGCCCCAGCATTTT
- | TRBJ1-4 | TRBV5-5 | - | CASSHEWGRNEKLFF | TGTGCCAGCAGCCACGAATGGGGTAGAAATGAAAAACTGTTTTTT
- | TRBJ1-2 | TRBV4-2 | TRBD1 | CASSQDLGQGRIHGYTF | TGTGCCAGCAGCCAAGATCTAGGACAGGGGAGAATCCATGGCTACACCTTC
- | TRBJ1-2 | TRBV5-1 | - | CASSLGQRFFHYGYTF | TGCGCCAGCAGCTTGGGACAGCGCTTCTTTCACTATGGCTACACCTTC
many | TRBJ1-2 | TRBV28 | - | CASSFKLSGHNYGYTF | TGTGCCAGCAGTTTTAAGTTGTCAGGTCATAACTATGGCTACACCTTC
many | TRBJ1-1 | TRBV15 | - | CATSRADTEAFF | TGTGCCACCAGCAGAGCTGACACTGAAGCTTTCTTT
- | TRBJ2-2 | TRBV19 | - | CASSIGQNTGELFF | TGTGCCAGTAGTATCGGACAGAACACCGGGGAGCTGTTTTTT
once | TRBJ2-7 | TRBV7-9 | TRBD2 | CASKTSGTSGEQYF | TGTGCCAGCAAAACTTCCGGGACTAGCGGCGAGCAGTACTTC